Following are 2 T cell receptor beta chains from one sample sequenced in a study of CD8 T cells in Susac syndrome. The RNA input was roughly 0.45 to 1 ug, and it was reverse transcribed with random hexamers. TCRdb passed the immunoSEQ multiplex PCR reads through MiXCR, listing each CDR3 protein once. The sample yields about 300,000 distinct CDR3 sequences, roughly 84% seen once. Sequencing input: CD8+ T cells from PBMCs. The receptors stem from a human donor with multiple sclerosis.

This chain links TRBV27 with TRBJ2-1; D ambiguous. The CDR3 totals 15 residues. V was clipped by 2 bases and J by 6 bases, with 14 bases between them. Germline V lookup: CDR1 MNHEY, CDR2 SMNVEV (reference sequence). The CDR3 is CASSLADPRGNEQFF. CDR3 DNA sequence: TGTGCCAGCAGTTTAGCCGACCCTCGCGGCAATGAGCAGTTCTTC.

The CDR3 loop reads CASSLDPRAQFF. The CDR3 DNA sequence: TGTGCCAGCAGCTTGGATCCCCGGGCGCAGTTCTTC. The chain employs TRBV7-9 and TRBJ2-1; D is undetermined. The germline V gene has CDR1 SEHNR and CDR2 FQNEAQ (reference sequence). This CDR3 spans 12 amino acids. V was pared by 3 bases and J by 12 bases, with 12 bases between. The variable domain in full, with the rest retrieved from reference TRBV7-9 and TRBJ2-1, is DTGVSQNPRHKITKRGQNVTFRCDPISEHNRLYWYRQTLGQGPEFLTYFQNEAQLEKSRLLSDRFSAERPKGSFSTLEIQRTEQGDSAMYLCASSLDPRAQFFGPGTRLTVL.